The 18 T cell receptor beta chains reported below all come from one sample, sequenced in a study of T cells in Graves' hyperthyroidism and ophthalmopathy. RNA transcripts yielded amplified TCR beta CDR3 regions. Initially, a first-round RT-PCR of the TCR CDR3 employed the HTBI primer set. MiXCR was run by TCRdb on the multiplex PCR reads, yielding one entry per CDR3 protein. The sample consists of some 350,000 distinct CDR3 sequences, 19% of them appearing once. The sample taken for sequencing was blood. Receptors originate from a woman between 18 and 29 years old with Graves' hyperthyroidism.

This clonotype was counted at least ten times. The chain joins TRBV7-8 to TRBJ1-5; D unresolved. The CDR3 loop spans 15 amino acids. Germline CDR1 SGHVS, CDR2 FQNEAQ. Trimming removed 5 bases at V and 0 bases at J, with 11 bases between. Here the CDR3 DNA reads TGTGCCAGCAGCCTAACAGAGACTAGCAATCAGCCCCAGCATTTT. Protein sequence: CASSLTETSNQPQHF. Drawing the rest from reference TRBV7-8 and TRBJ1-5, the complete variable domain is GAGVSQSPRYKVAKRGQDVALRCDPISGHVSLFWYQQALGQGPEFLTYFQNEAQLDKSGLPSDRFFAERPEGSVSTLKIQRTQQEDSAVYLCASSLTETSNQPQHFGDGTRLSIL.

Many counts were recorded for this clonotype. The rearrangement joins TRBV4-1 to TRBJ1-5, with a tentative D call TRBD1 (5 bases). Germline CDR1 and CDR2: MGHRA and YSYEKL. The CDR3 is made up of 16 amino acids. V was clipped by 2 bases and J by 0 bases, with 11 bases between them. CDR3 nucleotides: TGCGCCAGCAGCCAATACTCAGGGACTAGCAATCAGCCCCAGCATTTT. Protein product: CASSQYSGTSNQPQHF.

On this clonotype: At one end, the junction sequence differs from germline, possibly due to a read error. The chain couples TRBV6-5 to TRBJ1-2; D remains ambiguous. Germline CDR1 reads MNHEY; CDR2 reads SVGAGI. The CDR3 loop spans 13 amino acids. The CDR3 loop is CASSYNREVVTSF. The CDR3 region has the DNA TGTGCCAGCAGTTACAATAGGGAAGTTGTTACAAGCTTC.

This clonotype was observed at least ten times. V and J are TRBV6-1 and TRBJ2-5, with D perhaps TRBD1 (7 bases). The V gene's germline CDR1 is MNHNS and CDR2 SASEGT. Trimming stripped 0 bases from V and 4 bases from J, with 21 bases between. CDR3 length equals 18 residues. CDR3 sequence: CASSEAGWAQGRRETQYF. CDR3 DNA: TGTGCCAGCAGTGAAGCGGGGTGGGCACAGGGGAGGAGAGAGACCCAGTACTTC.

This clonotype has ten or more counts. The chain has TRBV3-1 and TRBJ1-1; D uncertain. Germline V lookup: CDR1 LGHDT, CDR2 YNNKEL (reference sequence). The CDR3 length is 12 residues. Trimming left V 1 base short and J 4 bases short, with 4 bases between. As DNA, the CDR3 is TGTGCCAGCAGCCAAGCATCCACTGAAGCTTTCTTT. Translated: CASSQASTEAFF.

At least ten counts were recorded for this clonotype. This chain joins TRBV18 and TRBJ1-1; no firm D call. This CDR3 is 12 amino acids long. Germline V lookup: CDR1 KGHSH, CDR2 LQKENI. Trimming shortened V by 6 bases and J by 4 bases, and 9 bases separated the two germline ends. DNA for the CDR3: TGTGCCAGCTCTGCCGTGGTCACTGAAGCTTTCTTT. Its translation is CASSAVVTEAFF.

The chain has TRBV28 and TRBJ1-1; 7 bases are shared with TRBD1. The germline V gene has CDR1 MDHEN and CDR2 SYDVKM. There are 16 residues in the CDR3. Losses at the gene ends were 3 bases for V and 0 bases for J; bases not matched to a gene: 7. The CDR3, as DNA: TGTGCCAGCAGTTTGTGGGGGGACAGTTTGAACACTGAAGCTTTCTTT. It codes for CASSLWGDSLNTEAFF.

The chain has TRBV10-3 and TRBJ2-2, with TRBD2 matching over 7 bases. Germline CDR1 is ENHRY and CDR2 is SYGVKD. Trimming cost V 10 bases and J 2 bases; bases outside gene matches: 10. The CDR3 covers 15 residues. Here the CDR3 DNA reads TGTGCCACCAGACTAGCCAACCAAAACACCGGGGAGCTGTTTTTT. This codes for CATRLANQNTGELFF.

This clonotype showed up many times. CDR3 amino acids: CASSLFGRGGPEAFF. CDR3 DNA sequence: TGTGCCAGCAGTTTATTTGGTAGAGGGGGCCCTGAAGCTTTCTTT. V is TRBV28 and J is TRBJ1-1, with 7 bases matching TRBD1. Germline V lookup: CDR1 MDHEN, CDR2 SYDVKM. The CDR3 runs 15 residues. After removal of 1 base from V and 6 bases from J, the junction contained 8 bases not matched to a gene.

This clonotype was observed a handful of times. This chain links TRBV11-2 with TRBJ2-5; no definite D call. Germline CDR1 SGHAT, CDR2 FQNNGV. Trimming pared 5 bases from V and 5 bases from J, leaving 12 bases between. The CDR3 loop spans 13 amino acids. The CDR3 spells CASSLEPPETQYF. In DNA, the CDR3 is TGTGCCAGCAGCCTGGAGCCTCCTGAGACCCAGTACTTC.

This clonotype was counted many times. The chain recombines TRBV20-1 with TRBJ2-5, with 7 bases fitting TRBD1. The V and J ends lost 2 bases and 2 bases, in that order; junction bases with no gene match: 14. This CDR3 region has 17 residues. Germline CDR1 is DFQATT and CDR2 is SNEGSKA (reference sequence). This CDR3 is CSARPLKGATSQETQYF. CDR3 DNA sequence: TGCAGTGCTAGACCCCTGAAGGGGGCTACTAGTCAAGAGACCCAGTACTTC.

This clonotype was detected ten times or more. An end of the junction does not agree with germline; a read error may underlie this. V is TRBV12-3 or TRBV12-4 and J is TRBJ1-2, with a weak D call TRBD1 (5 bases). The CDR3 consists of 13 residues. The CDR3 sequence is CASSKTRDYGCTF. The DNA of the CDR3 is TGTGCCAGCAGTAAAACCAGGGACTATGGCTGCACCTTC.

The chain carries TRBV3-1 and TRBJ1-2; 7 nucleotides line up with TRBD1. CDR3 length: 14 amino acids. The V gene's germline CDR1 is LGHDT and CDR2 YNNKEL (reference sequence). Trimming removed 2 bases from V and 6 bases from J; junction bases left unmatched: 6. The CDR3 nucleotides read TGTGCCAGCAGCCAACGCGACAGGGTCAATGGCTACACCTTC. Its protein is CASSQRDRVNGYTF.

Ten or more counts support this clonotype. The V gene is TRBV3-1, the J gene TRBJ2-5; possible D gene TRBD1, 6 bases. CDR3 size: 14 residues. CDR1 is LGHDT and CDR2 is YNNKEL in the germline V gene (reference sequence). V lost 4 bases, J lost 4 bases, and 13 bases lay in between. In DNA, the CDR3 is TGTGCCAGCAGCCCTGGACAGCGCGGAGAGACCCAGTACTTC. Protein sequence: CASSPGQRGETQYF.

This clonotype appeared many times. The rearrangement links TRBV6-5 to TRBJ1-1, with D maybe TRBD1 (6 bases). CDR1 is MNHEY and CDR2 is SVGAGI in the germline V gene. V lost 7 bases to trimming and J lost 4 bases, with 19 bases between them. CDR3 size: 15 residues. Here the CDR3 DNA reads TGTGCCAGCATTTCTTACGGGAGAGGGGGCACTGAAGCTTTCTTT. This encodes CASISYGRGGTEAFF.

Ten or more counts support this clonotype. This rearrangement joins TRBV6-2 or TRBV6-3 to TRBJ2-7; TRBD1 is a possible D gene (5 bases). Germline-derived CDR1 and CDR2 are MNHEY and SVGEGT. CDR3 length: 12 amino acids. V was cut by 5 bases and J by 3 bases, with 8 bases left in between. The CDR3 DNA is TGTGCCAGCAGTCACCAGGGCTACGAGCAGTACTTC. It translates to CASSHQGYEQYF.

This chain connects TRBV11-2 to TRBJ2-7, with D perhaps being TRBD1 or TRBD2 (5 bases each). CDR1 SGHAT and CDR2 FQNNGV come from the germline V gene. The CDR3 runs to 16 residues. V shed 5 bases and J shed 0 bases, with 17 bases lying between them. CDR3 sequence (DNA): TGTGCCAGCAGCCTAGGATACCGGGACCACTCCTACGAGCAGTACTTC. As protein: CASSLGYRDHSYEQYF.

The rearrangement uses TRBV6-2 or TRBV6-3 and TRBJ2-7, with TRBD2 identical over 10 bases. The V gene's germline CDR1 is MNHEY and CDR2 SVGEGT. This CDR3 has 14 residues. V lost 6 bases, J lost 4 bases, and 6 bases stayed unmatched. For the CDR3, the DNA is TGTGCCAGCAGGGAGCGGGGGGGCCTTTACGAGCAGTACTTC. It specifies CASRERGGLYEQYF.